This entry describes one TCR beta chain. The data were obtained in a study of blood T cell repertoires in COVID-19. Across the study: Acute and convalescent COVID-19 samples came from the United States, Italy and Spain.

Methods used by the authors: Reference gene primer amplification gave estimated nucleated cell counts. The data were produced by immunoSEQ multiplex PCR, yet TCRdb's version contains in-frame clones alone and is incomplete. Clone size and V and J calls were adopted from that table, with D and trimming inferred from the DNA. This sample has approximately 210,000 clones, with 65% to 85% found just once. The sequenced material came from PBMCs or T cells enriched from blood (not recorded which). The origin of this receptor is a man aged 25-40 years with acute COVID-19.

Here the CDR3 reads CASSIATGGGANVLTF. DNA for the CDR3: TGTGCCAGTAGTATCGCGACAGGCGGTGGGGCCAACGTCCTGACTTTC. The chain couples TRBV19 to TRBJ2-6; TRBD1 might be the D (6 bases). V was clipped by 3 bases and J by 3 bases, with 12 bases between them. CDR3 length: 16 residues. CDR1 and CDR2 from the germline V gene are LNHDA and SQIVND (reference sequence).